These 15 T cell receptor beta chains were sequenced from one sample in a study of response to subunit inactivated influenza vaccine. In TCRdb, the RT-PCR reads were re-called with MiXCR into one record per CDR3 protein. The table lists hundreds of thousands of distinct CDR3 sequences, roughly 13% of them singletons. Sequencing used PBMCs from blood, obtained less than 15 days before vaccination. These receptors all stem from a man over 45 who received an inactivated influenza vaccine.

This clonotype has a handful of counts. V and J are TRBV15 and TRBJ2-5, with D possibly called TRBD1 or TRBD2 (5 bases each). The V gene's germline CDR1 is LNHNV and CDR2 YYDKDF (reference sequence). Trimming removed 4 bases at V and 5 bases at J, with 14 bases between. The CDR3 extends over 14 amino acids. In DNA, the CDR3 is TGTGCCACCAGCATCGGGGCTAGTACGGAGACCCAGTACTTC. Translated: CATSIGASTETQYF.

This clonotype was observed a handful of times. The rearrangement uses TRBV4-3 and TRBJ2-7; D not certain. The CDR3 contains 16 residues. V was pared by 0 bases and J by 0 bases, with 12 bases between. CDR1 is LGHNA, CDR2 YSLEER, per germline. The CDR3 DNA reads as TGCGCCAGCAGCCAAGATCCGGTCAGTGCCTCCTACGAGCAGTACTTC. Translated: CASSQDPVSASYEQYF.

This clonotype was counted many times. The gene calls are TRBV20-1 and TRBJ2-4; the D call may be TRBD1 or TRBD2 (5 bases each). Trimming cost V 2 bases and J 6 bases, with 14 bases left between them. Germline CDR1 DFQATT, CDR2 SNEGSKA (reference sequence). This CDR3 contains 14 residues. The CDR3 DNA reads TGCAGTGCTAGACTCGAGGGGCCAGGAAACATTCAGTACTTC. It yields the protein CSARLEGPGNIQYF.

This CDR3 reads CSADPGQGNYGYTF. In DNA, the CDR3 is TGCAGTGCCGACCCGGGACAGGGGAACTATGGCTACACCTTC. This chain links TRBV20-1 with TRBJ1-2, with TRBD1 matching over 10 bases. This CDR3 is built from 14 residues. CDR1 and CDR2 (germline): DFQATT, SNEGSKA (reference sequence). The V gene end was trimmed by 6 bases and the J gene end by 2 bases; junction bases not matched to a gene: 6.

This clonotype was observed many times. This chain links TRBV5-1 with TRBJ1-2; 8 bases match TRBD1. The CDR3 extends over 16 amino acids. J gave up 6 bases and V 1 base, and 11 bases lay outside the gene matches. CDR1 is SGHRS, CDR2 YFSETQ, per germline. CDR3 region: CASSLRRQGAIDGYTF. The CDR3 nucleotides read TGCGCCAGCAGCTTGAGACGTCAGGGGGCAATTGATGGCTACACCTTC.

The rearrangement uses TRBV20-1 and TRBJ2-3; weak D call: TRBD2 (6 bases). Germline CDR1 and CDR2: DFQATT and SNEGSKA (reference sequence). The length of the CDR3 is 15 residues. Trimming removed 5 bases at V and 4 bases at J, with 19 bases between. The CDR3 DNA is TGCAGTGCTGATGGGGGGATAACGGCCGCAGATACGCAGTATTTT. It yields the protein CSADGGITAADTQYF.

This sequence joins TRBV12-3 or TRBV12-4 and TRBJ1-1; D is uncertain. V lost 2 bases and J lost 4, with 11 bases in between. The CDR3 consists of 14 residues. CDR3 nucleotide sequence: TGTGCCAGCAGTTTACGAGGAGGGCGCACTGAAGCTTTCTTT. It translates to CASSLRGGRTEAFF.

The V gene is TRBV7-2, the J gene TRBJ2-5; 7 nucleotides match TRBD1. The CDR3 runs to 15 residues. CDR1 is SGHTA and CDR2 is FQGNSA in the germline V gene. With 0 bases clipped from V and 1 base from J, the junction kept 2 bases outside the gene matches. CDR3 DNA sequence: TGTGCCAGCAGCTTAGCCGGGACAGTCCAAGAGACCCAGTACTTC. Its translation: CASSLAGTVQETQYF.

Ten or more counts support this clonotype. The chain has TRBV29-1 and TRBJ1-3; perhaps TRBD1 as D (5 bases). Trimming pared 7 bases from V and 2 bases from J, leaving 9 bases between. Germline-derived CDR1 and CDR2 are SQVTM and ANQGSEA. CDR3 length: 12 amino acids. The CDR3 region is CSAGTAGNTIYF. The CDR3 region has the DNA TGCAGCGCTGGGACTGCTGGAAACACCATATATTTT.

DNA for the CDR3: TGCGCCAGCAGCGTCGGGACAGTGATTACTGAAGCTTTCTTT. Translating gives CASSVGTVITEAFF. The rearrangement joins TRBV4-1 to TRBJ1-1; TRBD1 matches 7 bases. Trimming at V came to 5 bases and at J to 5 bases, leaving 8 bases not matched to a gene. Germline V gives CDR1 MGHRA, CDR2 YSYEKL. The length of the CDR3 is 14 residues.

The genes are TRBV5-1 and TRBJ2-1, with 8 bases aligning to TRBD2. Unmatched junction bases numbered 3, after V lost 4 bases and J lost 0 bases. Germline CDR1 is SGHRS and CDR2 is YFSETQ. CDR3 length: 15 residues. CDR3 bases: TGCGCCAGCAGCAACGGGGGGGGCTCCTACAATGAGCAGTTCTTC. It translates to CASSNGGGSYNEQFF.

The rearrangement links TRBV21-1 to TRBJ2-7; no check of the table's D call, TRBD1, against the DNA was made. TRBV21-1 represents a pseudogene. The CDR3 is made up of 15 amino acids. DNA for the CDR3: TGTGCCAGCAGGCCGCCGGGACAGGGGGCCTACGAGCAGTACTTC. Its translation: CASRPPGQGAYEQYF.

This clonotype showed up many times. This sequence joins TRBV29-1 and TRBJ1-3; D call uncertain. The CDR3 spans 14 residues. The germline gives CDR1 SQVTM, CDR2 ANQGSEA. V dropped 5 bases and J dropped 2 bases, with 13 bases sitting between them. CDR3 bases: TGCAGCGTTAGGGAACAGCGAGCTGGAAACACCATATATTTT. This translates into CSVREQRAGNTIYF.

This clonotype was counted a few times. V gene TRBV7-2 combines with J gene TRBJ2-7, with 13 bases identical to TRBD2. V shed 6 bases, J shed 2 bases, and the junction held 4 bases outside the gene matches. This CDR3 comprises 15 residues. Germline V gene sequence: CDR1 SGHTA, CDR2 FQGNSA. The CDR3 DNA sequence: TGTGCCAGCAGGCTTACTAGCGGGGGGGCCTACGAGCAGTACTTC. This gives the protein CASRLTSGGAYEQYF.

This clonotype was detected only a few times. CDR3 loop: CASGRTGNTIYF. The CDR3 DNA sequence: TGTGCCAGCGGGCGCACTGGAAACACCATATATTTT. This chain uses TRBV27 with TRBJ1-3; D unclear. V was shortened by 8 bases and J by 2 bases, with 7 bases between the two germline ends. Germline V gene data show CDR1 as MNHEY and CDR2 as SMNVEV (reference sequence). This CDR3 contains 12 residues.